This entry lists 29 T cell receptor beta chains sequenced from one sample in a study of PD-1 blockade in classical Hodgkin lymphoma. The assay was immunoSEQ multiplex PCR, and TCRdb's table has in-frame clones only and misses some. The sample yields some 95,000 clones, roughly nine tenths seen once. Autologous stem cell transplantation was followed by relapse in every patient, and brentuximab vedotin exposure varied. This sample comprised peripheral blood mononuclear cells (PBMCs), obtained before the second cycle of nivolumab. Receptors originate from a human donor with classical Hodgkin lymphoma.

CDR3 sequence (DNA): TGTGCCAGCAGCTCCTCGGACGGTTTCAAAGAGACCCAGTACTTC. Its translation: CASSSSDGFKETQYF. The rearrangement links TRBV7-9 to TRBJ2-5; no clear D gene. V dropped 4 bases and J dropped 3 bases, with 15 bases sitting between them. Germline lookup yields CDR1 SEHNR and CDR2 FQNEAQ (reference sequence). CDR3 length: 15 amino acids.

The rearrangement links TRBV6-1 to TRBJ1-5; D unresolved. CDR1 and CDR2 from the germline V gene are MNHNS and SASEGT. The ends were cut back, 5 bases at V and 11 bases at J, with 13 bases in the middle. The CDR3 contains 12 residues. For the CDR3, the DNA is TGTGCCAGCAGTTTGACTGGGATGGCCCAGCATTTT. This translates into CASSLTGMAQHF.

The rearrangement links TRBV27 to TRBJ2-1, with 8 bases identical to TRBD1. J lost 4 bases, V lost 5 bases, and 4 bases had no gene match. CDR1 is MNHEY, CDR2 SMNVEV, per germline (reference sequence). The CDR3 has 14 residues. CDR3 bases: TGTGCCAGCAGTAGGGGACAGGTATACAATGAGCAGTTCTTC. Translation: CASSRGQVYNEQFF.

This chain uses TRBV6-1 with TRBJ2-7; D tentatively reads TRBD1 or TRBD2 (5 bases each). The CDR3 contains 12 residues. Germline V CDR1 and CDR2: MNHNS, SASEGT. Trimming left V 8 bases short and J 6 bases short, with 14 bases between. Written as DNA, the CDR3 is TGTGCCAGCCGGCAGGGACCAGGCGAGCAGTACTTC. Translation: CASRQGPGEQYF.

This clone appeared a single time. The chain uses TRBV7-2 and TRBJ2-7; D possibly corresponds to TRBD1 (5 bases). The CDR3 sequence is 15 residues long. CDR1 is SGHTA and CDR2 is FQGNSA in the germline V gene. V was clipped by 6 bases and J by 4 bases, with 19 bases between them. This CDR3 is CASSTTALGPYEQYF. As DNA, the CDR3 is TGTGCCAGCAGTACGACAGCCCTCGGGCCTTACGAGCAGTACTTC.

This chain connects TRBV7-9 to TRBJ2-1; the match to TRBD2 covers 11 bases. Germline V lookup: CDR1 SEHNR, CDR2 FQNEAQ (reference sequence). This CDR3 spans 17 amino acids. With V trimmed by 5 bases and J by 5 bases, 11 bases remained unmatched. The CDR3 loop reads CASSALAGGDLDNEQFF. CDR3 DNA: TGTGCCAGCAGCGCCTTAGCGGGGGGGGACCTAGACAATGAGCAGTTCTTC.

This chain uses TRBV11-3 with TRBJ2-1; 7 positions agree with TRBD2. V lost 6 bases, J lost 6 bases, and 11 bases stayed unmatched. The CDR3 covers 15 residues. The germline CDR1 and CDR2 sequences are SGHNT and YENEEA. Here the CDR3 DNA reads TGTGCCAGCAGTACGGGGCTAGCGGTGGCCAATGAGCAGTTCTTC. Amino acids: CASSTGLAVANEQFF.

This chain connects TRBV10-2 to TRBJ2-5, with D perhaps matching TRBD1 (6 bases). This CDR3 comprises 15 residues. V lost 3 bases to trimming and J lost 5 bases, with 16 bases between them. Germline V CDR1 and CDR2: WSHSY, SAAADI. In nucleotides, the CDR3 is TGCGCCAGCAGTGATGGGGGCTGGGGGTTGGAGACCCAGTACTTC. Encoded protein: CASSDGGWGLETQYF.

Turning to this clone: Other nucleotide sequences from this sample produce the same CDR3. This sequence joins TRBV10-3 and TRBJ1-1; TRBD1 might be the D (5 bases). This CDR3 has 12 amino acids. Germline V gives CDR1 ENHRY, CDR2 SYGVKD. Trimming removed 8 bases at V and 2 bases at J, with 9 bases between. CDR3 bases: TGTGCCATCGGGGCAGGAAACACTGAAGCTTTCTTT. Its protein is CAIGAGNTEAFF.

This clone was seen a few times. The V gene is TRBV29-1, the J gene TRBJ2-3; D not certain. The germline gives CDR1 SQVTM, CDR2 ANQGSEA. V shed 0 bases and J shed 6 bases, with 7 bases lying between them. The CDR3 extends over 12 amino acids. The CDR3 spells CSVEEGRDTQYF. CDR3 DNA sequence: TGCAGCGTTGAAGAAGGCAGGGATACGCAGTATTTT.

CDR3 residues: CASSQDIGPIGRPDYEQYF. CDR3 sequence (DNA): TGCGCCAGCAGCCAAGATATCGGGCCGATTGGCCGGCCCGACTACGAGCAGTACTTC. This chain links TRBV4-1 with TRBJ2-7; D is unclear. Germline V lookup: CDR1 MGHRA, CDR2 YSYEKL. V was cut by 0 bases and J by 3 bases, with 24 bases left in between. This CDR3 is built from 19 residues.

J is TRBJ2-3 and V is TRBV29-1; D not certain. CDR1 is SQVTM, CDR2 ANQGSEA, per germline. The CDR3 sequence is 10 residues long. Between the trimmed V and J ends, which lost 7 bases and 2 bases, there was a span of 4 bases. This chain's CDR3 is CSANTDTQYF. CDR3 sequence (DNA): TGCAGCGCAAACACAGATACGCAGTATTTT.

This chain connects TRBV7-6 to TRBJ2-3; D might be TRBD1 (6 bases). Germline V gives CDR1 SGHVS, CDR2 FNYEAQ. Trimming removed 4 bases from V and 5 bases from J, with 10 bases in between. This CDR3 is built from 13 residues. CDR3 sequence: CASSSYREDTQYF. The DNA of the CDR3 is TGTGCCAGCAGCTCCTACAGGGAAGATACGCAGTATTTT.

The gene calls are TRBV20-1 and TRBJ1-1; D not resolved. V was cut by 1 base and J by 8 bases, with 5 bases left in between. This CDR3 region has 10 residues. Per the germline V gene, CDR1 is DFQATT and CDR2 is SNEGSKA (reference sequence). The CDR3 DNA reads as TGCAGTGCTAGAGTCATGGAAGCTTTCTTT. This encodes CSARVMEAFF.

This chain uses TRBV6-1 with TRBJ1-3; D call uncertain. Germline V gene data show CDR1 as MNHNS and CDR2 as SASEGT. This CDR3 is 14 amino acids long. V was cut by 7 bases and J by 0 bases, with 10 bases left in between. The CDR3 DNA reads TGTGCCAGCAACTGGGGAAACTCTGGAAACACCATATATTTT. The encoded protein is CASNWGNSGNTIYF.

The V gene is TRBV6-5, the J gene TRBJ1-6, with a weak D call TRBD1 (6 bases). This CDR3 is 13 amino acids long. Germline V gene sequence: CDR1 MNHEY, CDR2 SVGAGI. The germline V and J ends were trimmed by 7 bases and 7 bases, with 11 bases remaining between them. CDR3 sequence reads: CASTPGQNSPLHF. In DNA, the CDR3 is TGTGCCAGCACCCCGGGACAAAATTCACCCCTCCACTTT.

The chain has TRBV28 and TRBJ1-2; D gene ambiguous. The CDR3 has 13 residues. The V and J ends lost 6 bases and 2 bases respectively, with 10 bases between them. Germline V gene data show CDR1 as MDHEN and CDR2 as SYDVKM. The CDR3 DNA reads TGTGCCAGCAGAACCGACGGCAACTATGGCTACACCTTC. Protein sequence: CASRTDGNYGYTF.

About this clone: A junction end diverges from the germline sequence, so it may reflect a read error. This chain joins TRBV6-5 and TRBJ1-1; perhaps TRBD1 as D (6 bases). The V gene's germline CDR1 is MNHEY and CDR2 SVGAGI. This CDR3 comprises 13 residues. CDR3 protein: CASSYSGGRVLRF. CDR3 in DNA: TGTGCCAGCAGTTACTCGGGGGGCAGGGTTCTTCGTTTT.

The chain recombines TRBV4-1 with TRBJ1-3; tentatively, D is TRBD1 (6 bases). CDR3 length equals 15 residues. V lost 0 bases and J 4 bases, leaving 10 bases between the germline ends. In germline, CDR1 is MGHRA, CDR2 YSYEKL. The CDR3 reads CASSQDGTHGNTIYF. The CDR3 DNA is TGCGCCAGCAGCCAAGATGGGACACACGGAAACACCATATATTTT.

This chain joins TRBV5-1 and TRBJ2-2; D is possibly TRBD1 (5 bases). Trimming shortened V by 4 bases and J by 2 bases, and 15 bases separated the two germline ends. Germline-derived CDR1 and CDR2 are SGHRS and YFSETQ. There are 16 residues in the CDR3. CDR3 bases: TGCGCCAGCAGCCACCTGGGGCCTACTAACACCGGGGAGCTGTTTTTT. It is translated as CASSHLGPTNTGELFF.

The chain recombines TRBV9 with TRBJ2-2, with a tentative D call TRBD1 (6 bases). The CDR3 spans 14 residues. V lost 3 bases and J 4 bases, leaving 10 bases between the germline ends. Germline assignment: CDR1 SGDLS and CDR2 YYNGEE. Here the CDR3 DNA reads TGTGCCAGCAGCGGGACAGAGACCACCGGGGAGCTGTTTTTT. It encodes CASSGTETTGELFF.

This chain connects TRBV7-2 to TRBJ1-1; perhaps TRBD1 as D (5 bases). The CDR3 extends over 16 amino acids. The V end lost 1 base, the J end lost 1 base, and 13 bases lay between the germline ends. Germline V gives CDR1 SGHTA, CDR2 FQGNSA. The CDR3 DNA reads TGTGCCAGCAGCTTAGGAGGGATCGGGGGGAACACTGAAGCTTTCTTT. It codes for CASSLGGIGGNTEAFF. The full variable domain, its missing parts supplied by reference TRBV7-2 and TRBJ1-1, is GAGVSQSPSNKVTEKGKDVELRCDPISGHTALYWYRQSLGQGLEFLIYFQGNSAPDKSGLPSDRFSAERTGGSVSTLTIQRTQQEDSAVYLCASSLGGIGGNTEAFFGQGTRLTVV.

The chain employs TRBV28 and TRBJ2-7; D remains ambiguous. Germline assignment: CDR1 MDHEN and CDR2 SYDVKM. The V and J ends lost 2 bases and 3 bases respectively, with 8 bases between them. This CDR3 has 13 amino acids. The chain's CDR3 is CASSLKPRYEQYF. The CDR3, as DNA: TGTGCCAGCAGTTTAAAACCCCGCTACGAGCAGTACTTC.

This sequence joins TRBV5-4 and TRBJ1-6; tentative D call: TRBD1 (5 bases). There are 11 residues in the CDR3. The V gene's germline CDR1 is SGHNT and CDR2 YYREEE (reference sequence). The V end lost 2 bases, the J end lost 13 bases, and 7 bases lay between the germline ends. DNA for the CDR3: TGTGCCAGCAGCTTCGAGGGGCCCCTCCACTTT. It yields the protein CASSFEGPLHF.

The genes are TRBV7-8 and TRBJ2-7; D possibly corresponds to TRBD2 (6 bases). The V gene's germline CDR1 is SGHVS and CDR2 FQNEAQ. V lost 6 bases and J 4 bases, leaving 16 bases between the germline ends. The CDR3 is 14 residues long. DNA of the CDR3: TGTGCCAGCAGACTCAGCGTTGGGGGGTACGAGCAGTACTTC. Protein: CASRLSVGGYEQYF. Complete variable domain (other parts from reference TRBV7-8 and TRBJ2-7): GAGVSQSPRYKVAKRGQDVALRCDPISGHVSLFWYQQALGQGPEFLTYFQNEAQLDKSGLPSDRFFAERPEGSVSTLKIQRTQQEDSAVYLCASRLSVGGYEQYFGPGTRLTVT.

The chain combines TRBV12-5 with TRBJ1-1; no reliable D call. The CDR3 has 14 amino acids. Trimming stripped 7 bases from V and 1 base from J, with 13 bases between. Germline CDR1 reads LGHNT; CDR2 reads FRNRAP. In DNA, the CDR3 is TGTGCTAGTGCCCCATCCTCCGGGAACACTGAAGCTTTCTTT. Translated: CASAPSSGNTEAFF. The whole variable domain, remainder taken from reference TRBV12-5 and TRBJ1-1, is DARVTQTPRHKVTEMGQEVTMRCQPILGHNTVFWYRQTMMQGLELLAYFRNRAPLDDSGMPKDRFSAEMPDATLATLKIQPSEPRDSAVYFCASAPSSGNTEAFFGQGTRLTVV.

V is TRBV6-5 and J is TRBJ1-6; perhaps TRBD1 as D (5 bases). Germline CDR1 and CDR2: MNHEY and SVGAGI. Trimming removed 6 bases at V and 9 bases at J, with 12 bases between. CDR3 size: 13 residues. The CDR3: CASSPPGGSPLHF. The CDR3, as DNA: TGTGCCAGCAGCCCGCCCGGGGGTTCACCCCTCCACTTT.

In DNA, the CDR3 is TGTGCCAGCAGCTTTTGGACAGATACGCAGTATTTT. Translation gives CASSFWTDTQYF. The chain has TRBV5-6 and TRBJ2-3; D is undetermined. The CDR3 runs 12 residues. The ends were cut back, 2 bases at V and 3 bases at J, with 4 bases in the middle. The V gene's germline CDR1 is SGHDT and CDR2 YYEEEE. Together with reference TRBV5-6 and TRBJ2-3, the CDR3 gives the full variable domain: DAGVTQSPTHLIKTRGQQVTLRCSPKSGHDTVSWYQQALGQGPQFIFQYYEEEERQRGNFPDRFSGHQFPNYSSELNVNALLLGDSALYLCASSFWTDTQYFGPGTRLTVL.

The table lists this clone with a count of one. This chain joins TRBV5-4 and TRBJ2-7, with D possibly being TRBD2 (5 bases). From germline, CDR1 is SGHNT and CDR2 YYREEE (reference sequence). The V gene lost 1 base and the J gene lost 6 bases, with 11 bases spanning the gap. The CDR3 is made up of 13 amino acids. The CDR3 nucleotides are TGTGCCAGCAGCTTGTTGCCCGGGGTCGAGCAGTACTTC. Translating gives CASSLLPGVEQYF.